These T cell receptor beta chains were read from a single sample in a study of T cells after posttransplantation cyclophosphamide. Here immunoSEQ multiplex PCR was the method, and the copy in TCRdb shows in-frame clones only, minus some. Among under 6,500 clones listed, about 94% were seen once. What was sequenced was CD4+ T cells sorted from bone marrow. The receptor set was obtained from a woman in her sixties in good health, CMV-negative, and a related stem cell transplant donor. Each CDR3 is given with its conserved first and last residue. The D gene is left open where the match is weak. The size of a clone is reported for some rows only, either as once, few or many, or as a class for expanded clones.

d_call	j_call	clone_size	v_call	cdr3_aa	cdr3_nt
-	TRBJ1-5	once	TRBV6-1	CASRIVSNQPQHF	TGTGCCAGCAGGATAGTTAGCAATCAGCCCCAGCATTTT
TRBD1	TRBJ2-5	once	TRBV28	CASSGQGLIGETQYF	TGTGCCAGCAGTGGACAGGGGCTAATTGGAGAGACCCAGTACTTC
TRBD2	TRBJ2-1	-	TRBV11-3	CASSRVPSGGAGEQFF	TGTGCCAGCAGCCGTGTACCTAGCGGGGGGGCCGGTGAGCAGTTCTTC
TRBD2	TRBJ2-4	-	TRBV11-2	CASSFPQAGVTKNIQYF	TGTGCCAGCAGCTTTCCACAAGCGGGAGTTACCAAAAACATTCAGTACTTC
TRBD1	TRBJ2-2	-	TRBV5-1	CASSLGTGDTGELFF	TGCGCCAGCAGCTTGGGGACAGGGGACACCGGGGAGCTGTTTTTT
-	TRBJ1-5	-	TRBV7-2	CASSLEGIQPQHF	TGTGCCAGCAGCTTAGAGGGGATACAGCCCCAGCATTTT
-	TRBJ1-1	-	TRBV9	CASSVGGVGFVTEAFF	TGTGCCAGCAGCGTAGGCGGGGTAGGGTTTGTCACTGAAGCTTTCTTT
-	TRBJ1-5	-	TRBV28	CASRLPQGQPQHF	TGTGCCAGCAGATTACCTCAGGGGCAGCCCCAGCATTTT
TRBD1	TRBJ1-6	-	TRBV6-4	CASSPGQGGSPLHF	TGTGCCAGCAGTCCGGGACAGGGTGGTTCACCCCTCCACTTT
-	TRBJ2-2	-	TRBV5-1	CASILGASPNTGELFF	TGCGCCAGCATTCTGGGGGCTAGCCCGAACACCGGGGAGCTGTTTTTT
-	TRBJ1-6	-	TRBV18	CASSPLPSDNSPLHF	TGTGCCAGCTCACCATTACCCTCGGATAATTCACCCCTCCACTTT
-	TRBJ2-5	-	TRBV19	CASSTLRRTDETQYF	TGTGCCAGTAGTACCCTCAGAAGGACAGACGAGACCCAGTACTTC
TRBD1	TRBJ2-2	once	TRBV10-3	CASSGTGENGELFF	TGTGCCTCATCCGGGACAGGGGAGAACGGGGAGCTGTTTTTT
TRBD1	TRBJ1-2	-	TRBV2	CASRGQGAIPNYGYTF	TGTGCCAGCAGGGGACAGGGGGCGATCCCTAACTATGGCTACACCTTC
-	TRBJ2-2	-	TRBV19	CASSITVFGELFF	TGTGCCAGTAGTATTACAGTCTTCGGGGAGCTGTTTTTT
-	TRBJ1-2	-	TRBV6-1	CASSADAGSFYGYTF	TGTGCCAGCAGTGCCGATGCCGGGTCCTTCTATGGCTACACCTTC
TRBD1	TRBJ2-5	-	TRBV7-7	CASSPGTAQETQYF	TGTGCTAGCAGCCCCGGGACAGCACAAGAGACCCAGTACTTC
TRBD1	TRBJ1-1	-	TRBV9	CASSGQGAVNTEAFF	TGTGCCAGCAGCGGACAGGGGGCGGTTAACACTGAAGCTTTCTTT
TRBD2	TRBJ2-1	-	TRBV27	CASSLSIVAGQQFF	TGTGCCAGCAGTTTATCGATAGTAGCGGGGCAGCAGTTCTTC